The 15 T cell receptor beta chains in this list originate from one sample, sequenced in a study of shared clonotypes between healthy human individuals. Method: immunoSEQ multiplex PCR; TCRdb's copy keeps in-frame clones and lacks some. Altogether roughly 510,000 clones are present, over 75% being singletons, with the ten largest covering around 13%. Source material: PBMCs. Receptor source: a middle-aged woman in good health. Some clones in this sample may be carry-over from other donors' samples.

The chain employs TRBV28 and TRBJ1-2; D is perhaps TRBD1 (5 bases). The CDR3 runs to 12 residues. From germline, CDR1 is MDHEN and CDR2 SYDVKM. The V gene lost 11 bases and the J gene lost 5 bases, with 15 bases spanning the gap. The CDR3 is CASRGRKYGYTF. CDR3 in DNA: TGTGCCTCCCGGGGGAGGAAATATGGCTACACCTTC.

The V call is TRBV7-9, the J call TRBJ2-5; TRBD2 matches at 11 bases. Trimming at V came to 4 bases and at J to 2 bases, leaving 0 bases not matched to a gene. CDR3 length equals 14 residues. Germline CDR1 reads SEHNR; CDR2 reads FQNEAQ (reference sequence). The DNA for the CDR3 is TGTGCCAGCAGCTGGACTAGCGGGCAAGAGACCCAGTACTTC. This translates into CASSWTSGQETQYF.

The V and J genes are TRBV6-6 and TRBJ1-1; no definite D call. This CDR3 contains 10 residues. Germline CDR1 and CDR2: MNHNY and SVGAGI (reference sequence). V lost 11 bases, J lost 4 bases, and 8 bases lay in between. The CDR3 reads CACGSTEAFF. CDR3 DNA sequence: TGTGCCTGCGGGTCCACTGAAGCTTTCTTT.

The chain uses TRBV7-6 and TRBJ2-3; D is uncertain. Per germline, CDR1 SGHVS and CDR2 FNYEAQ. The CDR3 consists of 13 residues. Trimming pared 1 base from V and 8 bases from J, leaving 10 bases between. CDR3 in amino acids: CASSLGQARTQYF. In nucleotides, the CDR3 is TGTGCCAGCAGCTTAGGGCAGGCCCGTACGCAGTATTTT.

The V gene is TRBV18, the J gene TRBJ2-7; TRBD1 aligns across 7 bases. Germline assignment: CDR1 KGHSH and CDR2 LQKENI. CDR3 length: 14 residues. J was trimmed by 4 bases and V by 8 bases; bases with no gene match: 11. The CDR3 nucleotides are TGTGCCAGCAACGACAGGGATCAACGGTACGAGCAGTACTTC. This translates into CASNDRDQRYEQYF.

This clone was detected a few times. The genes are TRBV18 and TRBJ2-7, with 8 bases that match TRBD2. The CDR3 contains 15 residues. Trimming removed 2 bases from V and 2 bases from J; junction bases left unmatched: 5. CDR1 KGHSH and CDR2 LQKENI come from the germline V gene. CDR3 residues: CASSPNGGRTYEQYF. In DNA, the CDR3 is TGTGCCAGCTCACCAAATGGCGGGAGGACCTACGAGCAGTACTTC.

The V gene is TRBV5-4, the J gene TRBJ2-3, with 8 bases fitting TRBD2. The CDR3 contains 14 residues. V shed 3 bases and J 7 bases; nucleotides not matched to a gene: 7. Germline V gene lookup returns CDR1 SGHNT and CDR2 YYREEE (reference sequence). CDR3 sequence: CASSSSGRGNTQYF. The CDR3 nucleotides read TGTGCCAGCAGCTCGAGCGGGAGAGGGAATACGCAGTATTTT.

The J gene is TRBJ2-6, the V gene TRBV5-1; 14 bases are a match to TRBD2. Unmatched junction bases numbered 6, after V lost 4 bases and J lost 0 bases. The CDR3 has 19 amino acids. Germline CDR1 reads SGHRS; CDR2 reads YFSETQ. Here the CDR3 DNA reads TGCGCCAGCAGCACTGGACTAGCGGGAGGACTCTCTGGGGCCAACGTCCTGACTTTC. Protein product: CASSTGLAGGLSGANVLTF.

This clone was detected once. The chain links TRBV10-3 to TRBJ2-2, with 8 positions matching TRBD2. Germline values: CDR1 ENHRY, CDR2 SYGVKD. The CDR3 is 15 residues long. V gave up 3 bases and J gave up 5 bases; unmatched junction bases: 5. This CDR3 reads CAISDWGTRTGELFF. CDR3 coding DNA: TGTGCCATCAGTGACTGGGGGACTAGAACCGGGGAGCTGTTTTTT.

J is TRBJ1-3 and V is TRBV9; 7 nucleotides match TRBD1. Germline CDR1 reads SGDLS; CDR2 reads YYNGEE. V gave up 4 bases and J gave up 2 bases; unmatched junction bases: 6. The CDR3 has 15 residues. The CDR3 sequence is CASSSTGVAGNTIYF. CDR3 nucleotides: TGTGCCAGCAGCTCCACAGGGGTCGCTGGAAACACCATATATTTT.

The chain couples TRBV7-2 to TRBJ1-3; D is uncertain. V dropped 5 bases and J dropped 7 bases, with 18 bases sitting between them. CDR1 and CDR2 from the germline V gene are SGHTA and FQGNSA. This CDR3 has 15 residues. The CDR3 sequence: CASSPSSRIWNTIYF. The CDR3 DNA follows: TGTGCCAGCAGCCCCTCCTCCCGGATTTGGAACACCATATATTTT.

The CDR3 spells CASSLQGPRVIAGANVLTF. The CDR3 nucleotides are TGTGCCAGCAGCTTACAGGGACCGAGGGTTATCGCTGGGGCCAACGTCCTGACTTTC. The chain is built from TRBV7-9 and TRBJ2-6; tentatively, D is TRBD1 or TRBD2 (5 bases each). Germline V CDR1 and CDR2: SEHNR, FQNEAQ (reference sequence). The CDR3 runs to 19 residues. The V and J ends lost 2 bases and 2 bases respectively, with 19 bases between them.

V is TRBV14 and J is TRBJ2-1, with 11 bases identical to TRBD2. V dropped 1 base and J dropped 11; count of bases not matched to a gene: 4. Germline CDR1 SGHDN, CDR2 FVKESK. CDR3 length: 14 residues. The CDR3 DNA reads TGTGCCAGCAGCCAAGTGGGGACTAGCGGAAAGCAGTTCTTC. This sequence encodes CASSQVGTSGKQFF.

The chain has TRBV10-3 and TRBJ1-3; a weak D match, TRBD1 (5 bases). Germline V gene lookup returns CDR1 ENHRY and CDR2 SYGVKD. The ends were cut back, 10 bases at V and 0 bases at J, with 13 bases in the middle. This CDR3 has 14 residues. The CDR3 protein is CATRDSYSGNTIYF. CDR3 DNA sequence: TGTGCCACCCGTGACAGTTACTCTGGAAACACCATATATTTT.

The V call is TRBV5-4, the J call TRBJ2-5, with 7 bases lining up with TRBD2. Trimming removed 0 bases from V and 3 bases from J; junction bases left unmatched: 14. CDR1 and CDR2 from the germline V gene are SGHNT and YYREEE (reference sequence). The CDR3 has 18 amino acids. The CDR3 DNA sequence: TGTGCCAGCAGCTTGGCCTTAGCGGGTTGGCCCAGCAAAGAGACCCAGTACTTC. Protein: CASSLALAGWPSKETQYF.